This section outlines one T cell receptor beta chain sequence together with its context. The antigen is unknown. The data were taken from a study of T-cell reconstitution after alpha-beta-depleted transplantation in children. Whole-study findings and limits: Alpha-beta T cells about two months after transplant reportedly derived from several hundred expanded graft clones. It was surviving recipient T cells and thymic progenitors that gave some patients high TCRbeta diversity at day 60. Fresh T-cell production supplied most of the T-cell counts and diversity seen one year after transplant.

Per the germline V gene, CDR1 is SGHRS and CDR2 is YFSETQ. V lost 0 bases and J 10 bases, leaving 17 bases between the germline ends. This CDR3 has 16 residues. Preparing the TCRbeta library involved the use of unique molecular identifiers. TCRdb itself ran the PCR reads through MiXCR, one entry per CDR3 protein. Found here are about a million distinct CDR3 sequences, roughly 29% of them singletons; the top ten hold over 25%. V and J are TRBV5-1 and TRBJ1-6; D is ambiguous. The receptor was isolated from a boy younger than two who had a stem cell transplant for SCID, so the T cells may come from the graft donor. This material consisted of PBMCs, mostly from graft donor cells, taken 360 days after TCRalphabeta/CD19-depleted stem cell transplant. As DNA, the CDR3 is TGCGCCAGCAGCTTGGCCGGGAGCAGAATGAGGTCACCCCTCCACTTT. Translated: CASSLAGSRMRSPLHF. Based on the CDR3 plus reference TRBV5-1 and TRBJ1-6, the full variable domain is KAGVTQTPRYLIKTRGQQVTLSCSPISGHRSVSWYQQTPGQGLQFLFEYFSETQRNKGNFPGRFSGRQFSNSRSEMNVSTLELGDSALYLCASSLAGSRMRSPLHFGNGTRLTVT.